This TCR beta chain was found in a study of post-analysis software for immune sequencing data. About this clonotype itself: Antigen: not known.

Sequencing libraries made from TCR beta cDNA carried unique molecular identifiers. MiXCR was run by TCRdb on the PCR reads, yielding one entry per CDR3 protein. Of about 770,000 distinct CDR3 sequences listed, more than 45% were seen once; the top ten hold roughly 4.5%. Overall study results and limits: Analysis by F measure revealed that same-batch samples clustered strongly together. Versus controls, multiple sclerosis patients showed significantly lower diversity (normalized Chao1).

This receptor was identified in a girl under 18 with multiple sclerosis. The sequencing sample was made of blood.

CDR3 in amino acids: CASRPQGLAGFDEQYF. CDR3 sequence (DNA): TGTGCCAGCAGGCCCCAAGGACTAGCGGGATTCGACGAGCAGTACTTC. The V and J genes are TRBV6-1 and TRBJ2-7; TRBD2 matches at 12 bases. CDR1 is MNHNS and CDR2 is SASEGT in the germline V gene. V lost 6 bases and J lost 5; bases outside the gene matches: 11. This CDR3 comprises 16 residues.